These T cell receptor beta chains were read from a single sample in a study of cytomegalovirus exposure and HLA in healthy donors. Only in-frame clones appear in the TCRdb table, and some are missing; sequencing was by immunoSEQ multiplex PCR. The sample carries 150,000 or so clones, approximately 80% recorded once. Sample: PBMCs. Receptor source: a male donor in good health and CMV-seropositive. CDR3s include the opening cysteine and the closing phenylalanine or tryptophan. The order of the fields is D gene, clone size, CDR3 length, J gene, V gene, CDR3 DNA, CDR3 protein. D genes are given only for firm matches. Only some rows state a clone size, as once, few, many or a class for expanded clones.

>TRBD1|NA|15|TRBJ2-5|TRBV27
TGTGCCAGCAGTTCGACAACAGGGGGCGCGTTGGCCCAGTACTTC
CASSSTTGGALAQYF
>TRBD2|NA|19|TRBJ2-3|TRBV18
TGTGCCAGCCCGGCGGGGCAGCCGGGACTACCGTCGGGCACAGATACGCAGTATTTT
CASPAGQPGLPSGTDTQYF
>TRBD1|once|15|TRBJ1-3|TRBV7-7
TGTGCTAGCAGCCCGGGACAGGCCTCTGGAAACACCATATATTTT
CASSPGQASGNTIYF
>TRBD2|NA|13|TRBJ2-7|TRBV7-9
TGTGCCAGCAGCCTTAGCGGGGGCTACGAGCAGTACTTC
CASSLSGGYEQYF
>NA|once|16|TRBJ1-3|TRBV5-6
TGTGCCAGCAGCTTAAGGTTCCCGGGCTCTGGAAACACCATATATTTT
CASSLRFPGSGNTIYF
>NA|few|13|TRBJ1-2|TRBV28
TGTGCCAGCAGTGCACAGGGTTTTGGTGGCTACACCTTC
CASSAQGFGGYTF
>TRBD1|few|16|TRBJ1-5|TRBV10-3
TGTGCCATCAGTGAGGGGGACAGAATCGGCAATCAGCCCCAGCATTTT
CAISEGDRIGNQPQHF
>TRBD1|NA|15|TRBJ1-2|TRBV5-6
TGTGCCAGCAGCTTGGAGGACAGGGCCAGCTATGGCTACACCTTC
CASSLEDRASYGYTF
>NA|few|15|TRBJ1-1|TRBV6-5
TGTGCCAGCAGAACCTCTATGGGGGGTAACACTGAAGCTTTCTTT
CASRTSMGGNTEAFF
>TRBD1|NA|18|TRBJ1-5|TRBV15
TGTGCCACCCGTCTTACTGGGACAGGGGCCTATAGCAATCAGCCCCAGCATTTT
CATRLTGTGAYSNQPQHF
>TRBD2|NA|15|TRBJ2-1|TRBV5-5
TGTGCCAGCAGCCCGGGACTAGCCTCGAGCCTGGAGCAGTTCTTC
CASSPGLASSLEQFF
>NA|NA|15|TRBJ1-1|TRBV18
TGTGCCAGCTCACCTCAAAAGGTACAGGGAAGCAGGGCTTTCTTT
CASSPQKVQGSRAFF
>TRBD1|NA|15|TRBJ2-1|TRBV11-3
TGTGCCAGCAGCCTGGGGGACAGCGTCTACAATGAGCAGTTCTTC
CASSLGDSVYNEQFF
>TRBD1|once|16|TRBJ1-1|TRBV10-3
TGTGCCACCTTAATCCGACAGGGCGATCTGATCACTGAAGCTTTCTTT
CATLIRQGDLITEAFF
>TRBD2|NA|17|TRBJ2-5|TRBV7-8
TGTGCCAGCAGCTTAGCGAGACTAGCGGGAGGGTGGGAGACCCAGTACTTC
CASSLARLAGGWETQYF
>NA|NA|15|TRBJ2-7|TRBV5-6
TGTGCCAGCAGGCGGTCCGGGACTTTACCCTACGAGCAGTACTTC
CASRRSGTLPYEQYF
>TRBD1|NA|16|TRBJ2-7|TRBV4-2
TGTGCCAGCAGCCGAACTCCGGGACAGGGGGCCTACGAGCAGTACTTC
CASSRTPGQGAYEQYF
>TRBD1|NA|16|TRBJ1-2|TRBV28
TGTGCCAGCAGCCTGACAGGGGACAGAAGTTTCTATGGCTACACCTTC
CASSLTGDRSFYGYTF
>NA|NA|12|TRBJ1-1|TRBV30
TGTGCCTGGAGTCAGAATCGGGGTGAAGCTTTCTTT
CAWSQNRGEAFF
>NA|NA|12|TRBJ1-6|TRBV7-9
TGTTCCAGCAGCCGGGGGGATTCACCCCTCCACTTT
CSSSRGDSPLHF
>NA|NA|14|TRBJ2-7|TRBV7-2
TGTGCCAGCAGCTTCTCACTTCAGGGCTACGAGCAGTACTTC
CASSFSLQGYEQYF
>TRBD2|NA|15|TRBJ2-3|TRBV27
TGTGCCAGCAGTTACCTAGCGGAGCTGGGGGATACGCAGTATTTT
CASSYLAELGDTQYF
>TRBD1|NA|17|TRBJ1-1|TRBV19
TGTGCCAGTAGTATCGGGGACAGGGTGTTGTCCGGCACTGAAGCTTTCTTT
CASSIGDRVLSGTEAFF
>TRBD1|NA|16|TRBJ1-3|TRBV7-9
TGTGCCAGCAGCTTACGGGGACAGGGGGCTGGAAACACCATATATTTT
CASSLRGQGAGNTIYF
>TRBD2|NA|16|TRBJ2-3|TRBV7-6
TGTGCCAGCAGCCCTGGACTAGCGGGGGGCACAGATACGCAGTATTTT
CASSPGLAGGTDTQYF
>TRBD2|NA|16|TRBJ2-1|TRBV4-1
TGCGCCAGCAGTGGGACTAGCGGGAGATCCTACAATGAGCAGTTCTTC
CASSGTSGRSYNEQFF
>TRBD1|NA|14|TRBJ2-7|TRBV5-5
TGTGCCAGCGCCCAGGGACAGGGGGCCTACGAGCAGTACTTC
CASAQGQGAYEQYF
>TRBD1|NA|14|TRBJ1-4|TRBV28
TGTGCCAGCAGTTCGGGACAGTCTGGAGAAAAACTGTTTTTT
CASSSGQSGEKLFF
>NA|NA|15|TRBJ2-1|TRBV2
TGTGCCAGCAGTGAAGCCGGGACAATTTACAATGAGCAGTTCTTC
CASSEAGTIYNEQFF
>NA|NA|13|TRBJ1-1|TRBV25-1
TGTGCCAGCAGTGACGGGATGAACACTGAAGCTTTCTTT
CASSDGMNTEAFF
>TRBD2|once|15|TRBJ2-7|TRBV6-1
TGTGCCAGCAGTTCCCTAGCGGGAGGGCCCGACGAGCAGTACTTC
CASSSLAGGPDEQYF
>TRBD1|NA|12|TRBJ2-1|TRBV27
TGTGCCAGCAGCGGGACAGACAATGAGCAGTTCTTC
CASSGTDNEQFF
>NA|NA|15|TRBJ2-5|TRBV18
TGTGCCAGCTCATCCTGGTCCGGGACACAAGAGACCCAGTACTTC
CASSSWSGTQETQYF
>NA|NA|13|TRBJ1-2|TRBV27
TGTGCCAGCAGGCGGGGGAGGAACTATGGCTACACCTTC
CASRRGRNYGYTF